Listed below are T cell receptor beta chains from one sample, sequenced in a study of response to subunit inactivated influenza vaccine. TCRdb analysed the RT-PCR reads with MiXCR anew, one entry per CDR3 protein. The data show about 180,000 distinct CDR3 sequences, with roughly 10% seen just once and about a third held by the top ten. The sequencing here drew on CD8+ T cells sorted from PBMCs, taken around 25 months after vaccination. The receptors were sampled from a man aged 50 to 69 who received an inactivated influenza vaccine. Both conserved end residues are part of each CDR3. D genes are given only for firm matches. Rows may omit the clone size; those that give it use once, few, many or a size class.

clone size: .
D gene: .
J gene: TRBJ2-3
V gene: TRBV4-3
CDR3 DNA: TGCGCCAGCAGCCAAGATTCTGGGAAAGATACGCAGTATTTT
CDR3 protein: CASSQDSGKDTQYF

clone size: many
D gene: .
J gene: TRBJ1-5
V gene: TRBV7-9
CDR3 DNA: TGTGCCAGCAGCACCGAGGACGGGAATCAGCCCCAGCATTTT
CDR3 protein: CASSTEDGNQPQHF

clone size: .
D gene: .
J gene: TRBJ2-3
V gene: TRBV27
CDR3 DNA: TGTGCCAGCAGTTTATCGGACTTCGGCACAGATACGCAGTATTTT
CDR3 protein: CASSLSDFGTDTQYF

clone size: .
D gene: .
J gene: TRBJ1-1
V gene: TRBV20-1
CDR3 DNA: TGCAGTGCTCAATACACTAACACTGAAGCTTTCTTT
CDR3 protein: CSAQYTNTEAFF

clone size: .
D gene: TRBD1
J gene: TRBJ2-2
V gene: TRBV20-1
CDR3 DNA: TGCAGTGCTAGAGATCCCGAACCGGGACAGGGGTTGTTTTTT
CDR3 protein: CSARDPEPGQGLFF

clone size: few
D gene: .
J gene: TRBJ1-5
V gene: TRBV7-9
CDR3 DNA: TGTGCCAGCAGTGGGGACTCCCCTAGCAATCAGCCCCAGCATTTT
CDR3 protein: CASSGDSPSNQPQHF

clone size: .
D gene: .
J gene: TRBJ1-1
V gene: TRBV9
CDR3 DNA: TGTGCCAGCAGCCCCATTCGGACTGAAGCTTTCTTT
CDR3 protein: CASSPIRTEAFF

clone size: .
D gene: .
J gene: TRBJ1-1
V gene: TRBV29-1
CDR3 DNA: TGCAGCGTTGTACCCCATGGGGACACTGAAGCTTTCTTT
CDR3 protein: CSVVPHGDTEAFF

clone size: .
D gene: TRBD1
J gene: TRBJ1-6
V gene: TRBV14
CDR3 DNA: TGTGCCAGCAGCCTTAAAGGACAGGGGGTTTCACCCCTCCACTTT
CDR3 protein: CASSLKGQGVSPLHF

clone size: .
D gene: .
J gene: TRBJ1-2
V gene: TRBV2
CDR3 DNA: TGTGCCCTCAGGGGCCCCTATGGCTACACCTTC
CDR3 protein: CALRGPYGYTF

clone size: .
D gene: .
J gene: TRBJ2-2
V gene: TRBV29-1
CDR3 DNA: TGCAGCGTTGAAGATCCCACCCTGAACACCGGGGAGCTGTTTTTT
CDR3 protein: CSVEDPTLNTGELFF

clone size: few
D gene: .
J gene: TRBJ1-1
V gene: TRBV7-8
CDR3 DNA: TGTGCCAGCAGCGGTCGTAGGGCTGAAGCTTTCTTT
CDR3 protein: CASSGRRAEAFF

clone size: few
D gene: .
J gene: TRBJ2-7
V gene: TRBV29-1
CDR3 DNA: TGCAGCGTTGCACAGGGACCCGAGCAGTACTTC
CDR3 protein: CSVAQGPEQYF

clone size: many
D gene: .
J gene: TRBJ1-2
V gene: TRBV20-1
CDR3 DNA: TGCAGTGCAACAGGGTATGGCTACACCTTC
CDR3 protein: CSATGYGYTF

clone size: few
D gene: .
J gene: TRBJ2-3
V gene: TRBV29-1
CDR3 DNA: TGCAGCCTGATGGGGGCGGGAGATACGCAGTATTTT
CDR3 protein: CSLMGAGDTQYF

clone size: many
D gene: .
J gene: TRBJ1-2
V gene: TRBV4-3
CDR3 DNA: TGCGCCAGCAGCCAAGATTGGACGGATAACTATGGCTACACCTTC
CDR3 protein: CASSQDWTDNYGYTF

clone size: .
D gene: .
J gene: TRBJ1-4
V gene: TRBV21-1
CDR3 DNA: TGTGCCAGCTTACACGGATCCATTGCAACTAATGAAAAACTGTTTTTT
CDR3 protein: CASLHGSIATNEKLFF

clone size: .
D gene: .
J gene: TRBJ2-7
V gene: TRBV7-9
CDR3 DNA: TGTGCCAGCAGTTGGGGAGAACCCTCCTACGAGCAGTACTTC
CDR3 protein: CASSWGEPSYEQYF

clone size: few
D gene: TRBD2
J gene: TRBJ2-1
V gene: TRBV29-1
CDR3 DNA: TGCAGCGTTGAGAGGACTAGCGGGGGAACCTACAATGAGCAGTTCTTC
CDR3 protein: CSVERTSGGTYNEQFF

clone size: few
D gene: .
J gene: TRBJ2-1
V gene: TRBV7-6
CDR3 DNA: TGTGCCAGCAGCGTGACCCCACATATTGAGGGCAATGAGCAGTTCTTC
CDR3 protein: CASSVTPHIEGNEQFF

clone size: few
D gene: .
J gene: TRBJ2-7
V gene: TRBV5-5
CDR3 DNA: TGTGCCAGCAGCGCCGGGGTCGGAGGCTACGAGCAGTACTTC
CDR3 protein: CASSAGVGGYEQYF

clone size: .
D gene: .
J gene: TRBJ2-7
V gene: TRBV7-2
CDR3 DNA: TGTGCCAGCAGCTCCCATACAGCCTACGAGCAGTACTTC
CDR3 protein: CASSSHTAYEQYF

clone size: .
D gene: .
J gene: TRBJ2-1
V gene: TRBV5-4
CDR3 DNA: TGTGCCAGCAGCTTGGTTCCTGACAATGAGCAGTTCTTC
CDR3 protein: CASSLVPDNEQFF

clone size: .
D gene: .
J gene: TRBJ2-5
V gene: TRBV3-1
CDR3 DNA: TGTGCCAGCAGTACCGGGACGGACTACCAAGAGACCCAGTACTTC
CDR3 protein: CASSTGTDYQETQYF

clone size: .
D gene: .
J gene: TRBJ1-5
V gene: TRBV10-2
CDR3 DNA: TGCGCCAGCAAGCAGGGTAGCAATCAGCCCCAGCATTTT
CDR3 protein: CASKQGSNQPQHF

clone size: .
D gene: .
J gene: TRBJ1-2
V gene: TRBV6-1
CDR3 DNA: TGTGCCAGCAGTGACGGCGTAACAGGATGGTGGGGCTACACCTTC
CDR3 protein: CASSDGVTGWWGYTF

clone size: few
D gene: TRBD2
J gene: TRBJ2-5
V gene: TRBV6-5
CDR3 DNA: TGTGCCAGCAGTTCCCTGGGACTAGCGGATCGGGAGACCCAGTACTTC
CDR3 protein: CASSSLGLADRETQYF

clone size: few
D gene: .
J gene: TRBJ2-3
V gene: TRBV4-3
CDR3 DNA: TGCGCCAGCAGCCAATCAGCGGTACTCACAGATACGCAGTATTTT
CDR3 protein: CASSQSAVLTDTQYF